The rows below give T cell receptor beta chains drawn from one sample of a study of regulatory T cells in long-lasting Graves disease. TCRdb itself ran the multiplex PCR reads through MiXCR, one entry per CDR3 protein. The sample has around 500,000 distinct CDR3 sequences, more than 15% seen once; the top ten hold 20% to 25%. These data were also filed under a second study, of T cells in Graves' hyperthyroidism and ophthalmopathy.

Sequencing was performed on peripheral blood mononuclear cells (PBMCs), taken at new diagnosis, from a patient treated with antithyroid drugs. The receptors here all came from a woman aged 35-65 years with Graves disease. CDR3s include the opening cysteine and the closing phenylalanine or tryptophan. D genes are given only for firm matches. Where a row states a size, it is once, few, many or the class of an expanded clone; other rows omit it.

J | V | size | D | DNA | CDR3
TRBJ2-3 | TRBV9 | few | - | TGTGCCAGCAGCGTCTCGCCGGGAGATACGCAGTATTTT | CASSVSPGDTQYF
TRBJ1-1 | TRBV7-2 | - | TRBD1 | TGTGCCAGCAGCTTTCTCGGGACAGGGGGCACTGAAGCTTTCTTT | CASSFLGTGGTEAFF
TRBJ2-1 | TRBV12-3/TRBV12-4 | many | - | TGTGCCAGCAGTTTAAAACCAGGGTACAATGAGCAGTTCTTC | CASSLKPGYNEQFF
TRBJ2-7 | TRBV6-1 | few | - | TGTGCCAGCACAAGATCTCGGGACACCACCTACGAGCAGTACTTC | CASTRSRDTTYEQYF
TRBJ1-1 | TRBV15 | few | - | TGTGCCACCAGCAGTCCGTGGGGGGTCAACACTGAAGCTTTCTTT | CATSSPWGVNTEAFF
TRBJ1-3 | TRBV19 | few | TRBD1 | TGTGCCAGTATGGGGCCCGACAGGGCTCTCTCTGGAAACACCATATATTTT | CASMGPDRALSGNTIYF
TRBJ2-7 | TRBV5-1 | many | - | TGCGCCAGCAGAATAGACAATGACTACGAGCAGTACTTC | CASRIDNDYEQYF
TRBJ1-1 | TRBV6-1 | - | TRBD1 | TGTGCCAGCAGGCAACAGGGGACTGAAGCTTTCTTT | CASRQQGTEAFF
TRBJ2-2 | TRBV11-2 | few | - | TGTGCCAGCAAACTTAGGAGGTCGGCAGAAGAAAACACCGGGGAGCTGTTTTTT | CASKLRRSAEENTGELFF
TRBJ1-3 | TRBV6-4 | - | - | TGTGCCAGCAGTGAAACCCCCGGACAGCGGGACACCATATATTTT | CASSETPGQRDTIYF
TRBJ2-7 | TRBV13 | many | TRBD2 | TGTGCCAGCAGCTTAGGGGAGCGACTAGCGGGGCCCTACGAGCAGTACTTC | CASSLGERLAGPYEQYF
TRBJ2-1 | TRBV3-1 | - | - | TGTGCCAGCGCCTCCGCAGGGAGTTTGCAAAATGAGCAGTTCTTC | CASASAGSLQNEQFF
TRBJ2-1 | TRBV5-1 | many | TRBD2 | TGCGCCAGCAGCTCAACCCCAAGGACTAGCCAGGGCAATGAGCAGTTCTTC | CASSSTPRTSQGNEQFF
TRBJ1-1 | TRBV24-1 | - | TRBD1 | TGTGCCACCAGTGACTGGACAGGGACCGAAGCTTTCTTT | CATSDWTGTEAFF
TRBJ1-5 | TRBV7-2 | many | - | TGTGCCAGCAGCTTAAGTGGCTTTCAGCCCCAGCATTTT | CASSLSGFQPQHF
TRBJ2-6 | TRBV7-3 | many | - | TGTGCCAGCAGCTTGAGAAACAGGGACCTCTCTGGGGCCAACGTCCTGACTTTC | CASSLRNRDLSGANVLTF
TRBJ2-3 | TRBV30 | - | - | TGTGCCTGGAGCGTCCCTGCTGGGGGGAGCACAGATACGCAGTATTTT | CAWSVPAGGSTDTQYF
TRBJ2-1 | TRBV20-1 | - | TRBD2 | TGCAGTGCTAGAGGTGGAGCGGGGGGCCACAATGAGCAGTTCTTC | CSARGGAGGHNEQFF
TRBJ1-5 | TRBV19 | - | - | TGTGCCAGTAGTAAGGCGGGTGTAAGCAATCAGCCCCAGCATTTT | CASSKAGVSNQPQHF
TRBJ2-2 | TRBV6-1 | many | TRBD2 | TGTGCCAGCAGTCCTTTAGCGGGGGGCTACACCGGGGAGCTGTTTTTT | CASSPLAGGYTGELFF
TRBJ1-4 | TRBV11-2 | many | - | TGTGCCAGCAGCCGCGGGGGGGGCTTAAATGAAAAACTGTTTTTT | CASSRGGGLNEKLFF
TRBJ1-2 | TRBV13 | - | - | TGTGCCAGCAGGGCGACAGTTATTAACTATGGCTACACCTTC | CASRATVINYGYTF
TRBJ1-4 | TRBV4-1 | - | - | TGCGCCAGCAGCCAAGTTTTGGCCGGTTATAATGAAAAACTGTTTTTT | CASSQVLAGYNEKLFF
TRBJ2-2 | TRBV28 | many | TRBD1 | TGTGCCAGCAGTTCATGGGGGACAGGGAACACCGGGGAGCTGTTTTTT | CASSSWGTGNTGELFF
TRBJ2-7 | TRBV10-3 | many | TRBD2 | TGTGCCATCCGGGGGACTAGCCTTTACGAGCAGTACTTC | CAIRGTSLYEQYF
TRBJ2-7 | TRBV11-2 | many | TRBD2 | TGTGCCAGCAGCTATCAACTAGCGGGGGGCTACGAGCAGTACTTC | CASSYQLAGGYEQYF
TRBJ1-5 | TRBV12-3/TRBV12-4 | many | - | TGTGCCAGCAGTTACAGGGTTTTCCAGCCCCAGCATTTT | CASSYRVFQPQHF
TRBJ2-2 | TRBV28 | many | TRBD1 | TGTGCCAGCAGTTTCCGCAACCGGGACAGCGTCACCGGGGAGCTGTTTTTT | CASSFRNRDSVTGELFF
TRBJ1-2 | TRBV9 | many | TRBD1 | TGTGCCAGCAGCGGGCGTGGACAGGGCAACTATGGCTACACCTTC | CASSGRGQGNYGYTF
TRBJ2-3 | TRBV12-3/TRBV12-4 | - | TRBD1 | TGTGCCAGCAGTTTAATGGGACAGGGAAGAGATACGCAGTATTTT | CASSLMGQGRDTQYF
TRBJ2-5 | TRBV20-1 | many | TRBD1 | TGCAGTGCTAGGGAGACAGGGCGAGAGACCCAGTACTTC | CSARETGRETQYF
TRBJ1-1 | TRBV18 | many | - | TGTGCCAGCAGCGGATCGGGCACTGAAGCTTTCTTT | CASSGSGTEAFF
TRBJ2-7 | TRBV2 | few | TRBD2 | TGTGCCAGCAGCCAAGATCAGCGGGGGTCCTACGAGCAGTACTTC | CASSQDQRGSYEQYF
TRBJ1-2 | TRBV5-6 | many | - | TGTGCCAGCAGCTTAGGTCAGGGAGGCTTTTACTACACCTTC | CASSLGQGGFYYTF
TRBJ1-5 | TRBV18 | many | - | TGTGCCAGCAGCCCCTCGCGCAATCAGCCCCAGCATTTT | CASSPSRNQPQHF